The 23 T cell receptor beta chains below were found in one sample sequenced in a study of CD8 T cells in ankylosing spondylitis. Antigens of these TCRs are unknown. Study results and limitations: For ankylosing spondylitis blood, a TCR beta motif of about eight highly homologous variants appeared characteristic.

MiXCR, run by TCRdb on the 5' RACE reads, gives a single entry per CDR3 protein. The sample carries 250,000 to 350,000 distinct CDR3 sequences, 6.5% to 10% recorded once. The specimen was blood, either unsorted or a sorted T cell fraction (not recorded which). The source of these receptors is a male donor with ankylosing spondylitis.

This clonotype was seen at least ten times. The chain employs TRBV28 and TRBJ2-7; 11 nucleotides agree with TRBD2. Germline V gene lookup returns CDR1 MDHEN and CDR2 SYDVKM. The CDR3 consists of 14 residues. Trimming at V came to 2 bases and at J to 4 bases, leaving 1 base not matched to a gene. This CDR3 reads CASSLLAGGYEQYF. CDR3 nucleotides: TGTGCCAGCAGTTTACTAGCGGGAGGTTACGAGCAGTACTTC.

The V gene is TRBV5-1, the J gene TRBJ2-1, with D uncertain. The CDR3 runs to 16 residues. CDR1 and CDR2 (germline): SGHRS, YFSETQ. V dropped 0 bases and J dropped 4 bases, with 14 bases sitting between them. CDR3 in amino acids: CASSLVPNVGYNEQFF. For the CDR3, the DNA is TGCGCCAGCAGCTTGGTGCCCAACGTGGGGTACAATGAGCAGTTCTTC.

This clonotype has ten or more counts. V gene TRBV5-6 combines with J gene TRBJ2-1, with 10 bases fitting TRBD2. CDR1 and CDR2 from the germline V gene are SGHDT and YYEEEE. This CDR3 has 16 residues. V trimming: 1 base; J trimming: 7 bases; junction bases outside the gene matches: 8. This CDR3 reads CASSLLAGVGGNEQFF. CDR3 coding DNA: TGTGCCAGCAGCTTGCTAGCGGGAGTGGGGGGTAATGAGCAGTTCTTC. Drawing the rest from reference TRBV5-6 and TRBJ2-1, the complete variable domain is DAGVTQSPTHLIKTRGQQVTLRCSPKSGHDTVSWYQQALGQGPQFIFQYYEEEERQRGNFPDRFSGHQFPNYSSELNVNALLLGDSALYLCASSLLAGVGGNEQFFGPGTRLTVL.

This clonotype was observed at least ten times. The chain couples TRBV20-1 to TRBJ2-5, with a possible D match to TRBD1 (6 bases). The CDR3 sequence is 14 residues long. Trimming left V 4 bases short and J 4 bases short, with 16 bases between. Looked up from germline, CDR1 is DFQATT and CDR2 is SNEGSKA (reference sequence). CDR3 bases: TGCAGTGCTACCAGGGACAACCGGCCAGAGACCCAGTACTTC. It specifies CSATRDNRPETQYF.

The genes are TRBV5-5 and TRBJ1-5; D is unresolved. V gave up 0 bases and J gave up 0 bases, with 7 bases separating them. This CDR3 has 15 residues. From germline, CDR1 is SGHKS and CDR2 YYEKEE (reference sequence). The CDR3 region has the DNA TGTGCCAGCAGCTTGGAGCTAGATAGCAATCAGCCCCAGCATTTT. This gives the protein CASSLELDSNQPQHF. The complete variable domain, with remaining parts taken from reference TRBV5-5 and TRBJ1-5, reads DAGVTQSPTHLIKTRGQQVTLRCSPISGHKSVSWYQQVLGQGPQFIFQYYEKEERGRGNFPDRFSARQFPNYSSELNVNALLLGDSALYLCASSLELDSNQPQHFGDGTRLSIL.

The chain joins TRBV29-1 to TRBJ2-2, with TRBD2 matching over 14 bases. This CDR3 contains 17 residues. V shed 4 bases and J 3 bases; nucleotides not matched to a gene: 7. Germline CDR1 and CDR2: SQVTM and ANQGSEA. The CDR3 is CSVGGLAGETYTGELFF. DNA of the CDR3: TGCAGCGTTGGGGGACTAGCGGGAGAAACGTACACCGGGGAGCTGTTTTTT.

This clonotype has at least ten counts. The rearrangement joins TRBV29-1 to TRBJ1-5; tentative D call: TRBD1 (6 bases). Germline values: CDR1 SQVTM, CDR2 ANQGSEA. This CDR3 spans 12 amino acids. The germline V and J ends were trimmed by 7 bases and 3 bases, with 10 bases remaining between them. CDR3 in DNA: TGCAGCGCCCAGGGGAACAATCAGCCCCAGCATTTT. Amino acid sequence: CSAQGNNQPQHF.

This clonotype was detected a few times. The rearrangement uses TRBV20-1 and TRBJ1-6; D is ambiguous. The CDR3 contains 13 residues. The ends were cut back, 5 bases at V and 9 bases at J, with 14 bases in the middle. Germline CDR1 DFQATT, CDR2 SNEGSKA (reference sequence). The CDR3 sequence is CSAGGRAGSPLHF. CDR3 coding DNA: TGCAGTGCTGGAGGTCGGGCCGGTTCACCCCTCCACTTT.

This chain connects TRBV10-3 to TRBJ1-6; no clear D gene. V was cut by 7 bases and J by 7 bases, with 8 bases left in between. Germline CDR1 is ENHRY and CDR2 is SYGVKD. The CDR3 loop spans 12 amino acids. The CDR3 region is CAIKDGNSPLHF. Written as DNA, the CDR3 is TGTGCCATCAAGGACGGAAATTCACCCCTCCACTTT.

This clonotype has a handful of counts. The chain uses TRBV5-1 and TRBJ2-5, with 7 bases matching TRBD1. This CDR3 has 14 residues. J gave up 5 bases and V 7 bases, and 11 bases lay outside the gene matches. Per the germline V gene, CDR1 is SGHRS and CDR2 is YFSETQ. The CDR3 sequence: CASSSGQGDETQYF. The CDR3 nucleotides are TGCGCCAGCTCGTCCGGGCAGGGGGACGAGACCCAGTACTTC.

The V and J genes are TRBV6-6 and TRBJ2-7; 7 nucleotides align to TRBD1. Germline V lookup: CDR1 MNHNY, CDR2 SVGAGI (reference sequence). The V and J ends lost 2 bases and 3 bases, in that order; junction bases with no gene match: 1. There are 13 residues in the CDR3. The CDR3 DNA is TGTGCCAGCAGTTACAGGGGGCTCTACGAGCAGTACTTC. It specifies CASSYRGLYEQYF.

Only a few counts were recorded for this clonotype. V and J are TRBV3-1 and TRBJ2-2; no definite D call. In germline, CDR1 is LGHDT, CDR2 YNNKEL (reference sequence). Between the trimmed V and J ends, which lost 2 bases and 5 bases, there was a span of 9 bases. This CDR3 contains 14 residues. The CDR3 DNA is TGTGCCAGCAGCCAACTTTCTCCTACCGGGGAGCTGTTTTTT. It is translated as CASSQLSPTGELFF.

The sample holds a few counts of this clonotype. The chain employs TRBV28 and TRBJ2-1; D remains ambiguous. V was cut by 5 bases and J by 4 bases, with 15 bases left in between. The CDR3 contains 15 residues. Germline assignment: CDR1 MDHEN and CDR2 SYDVKM. The CDR3 protein is CASSPPATLYNEQFF. The CDR3 nucleotides are TGTGCCAGCAGTCCCCCGGCTACCTTATACAATGAGCAGTTCTTC.

V gene TRBV11-3 combines with J gene TRBJ2-1, with D maybe TRBD2 (6 bases). Germline assignment: CDR1 SGHNT and CDR2 YENEEA. CDR3 length: 15 amino acids. Trimming removed 0 bases from V and 0 bases from J, with 6 bases in between. The CDR3 DNA is TGTGCCAGCAGCTTAGAAGCGGGCTCCTACAATGAGCAGTTCTTC. It translates to CASSLEAGSYNEQFF.

This clonotype was observed at least ten times. The CDR3: CASSLQPGYEQYF. For the CDR3, the DNA is TGTGCCAGCAGTTTACAACCAGGCTACGAGCAGTACTTC. The chain couples TRBV12-3 or TRBV12-4 to TRBJ2-7; D is undetermined. The V end lost 2 bases, the J end lost 3 bases, and 8 bases lay between the germline ends. This CDR3 contains 13 residues.

CDR3 sequence: CASSSSGTGSYNEQFF. The CDR3 bases are TGTGCCAGCAGCTCCTCCGGGACAGGGTCCTACAATGAGCAGTTCTTC. The V call is TRBV7-9, the J call TRBJ2-1; 9 positions agree with TRBD1. With 4 bases clipped from V and 1 base from J, the junction kept 5 bases outside the gene matches. CDR1 is SEHNR, CDR2 FQNEAQ, per germline (reference sequence). CDR3 length equals 16 residues. Full variable domain (rest looked up from reference TRBV7-9 and TRBJ2-1): DTGVSQNPRHKITKRGQNVTFRCDPISEHNRLYWYRQTLGQGPEFLTYFQNEAQLEKSRLLSDRFSAERPKGSFSTLEIQRTEQGDSAMYLCASSSSGTGSYNEQFFGPGTRLTVL.

This chain uses TRBV20-1 with TRBJ2-5; 7 bases match TRBD2. Trimming removed 6 bases from V and 2 bases from J; junction bases left unmatched: 6. This CDR3 is built from 13 residues. Germline CDR1 DFQATT, CDR2 SNEGSKA (reference sequence). CDR3 in DNA: TGCAGTGCCCTGAGCGGGGCTCAAGAGACCCAGTACTTC. This encodes CSALSGAQETQYF.

A few counts support this clonotype. The rearrangement joins TRBV12-3 or TRBV12-4 to TRBJ1-3; 9 nucleotides line up with TRBD1. CDR3 length equals 15 residues. With 5 bases clipped from V and 4 bases from J, the junction kept 6 bases outside the gene matches. CDR3 DNA sequence: TGTGCCAGCAGTCCCGGACAGGGGAGAGGAAACACCATATATTTT. Protein product: CASSPGQGRGNTIYF.

The sample holds many counts of this clonotype. The chain carries TRBV9 and TRBJ2-1; D perhaps matches TRBD2 (6 bases). Germline CDR1 SGDLS, CDR2 YYNGEE. This CDR3 has 16 amino acids. V was clipped by 1 base and J by 2 bases, with 13 bases between them. CDR3 DNA sequence: TGTGCCAGCAGCGTATGGTCGGGAGCGACCTACAATGAGCAGTTCTTC. This gives the protein CASSVWSGATYNEQFF.

This clonotype was picked up a small number of times. The chain recombines TRBV4-2 with TRBJ2-4; 7 bases fit TRBD1. This CDR3 contains 15 residues. Germline V gene lookup returns CDR1 LGHNA and CDR2 YNFKEQ. The junction had 8 bases not matched to a gene; V was cut back by 0 bases and J by 9 bases. The CDR3 is CASSQDHRGFLIQYF. The CDR3 DNA follows: TGTGCCAGCAGCCAAGATCACAGGGGATTTCTCATTCAGTACTTC.

This rearrangement joins TRBV10-3 to TRBJ2-5; TRBD2 matches at 10 bases. The CDR3 is 14 residues long. V lost 4 bases and J lost 5; bases outside the gene matches: 4. The germline V gene encodes CDR1 ENHRY and CDR2 SYGVKD. CDR3 amino acids: CAISGAGGHETQYF. CDR3 DNA sequence: TGTGCCATCAGTGGAGCGGGAGGGCATGAGACCCAGTACTTC.

This chain joins TRBV7-3 and TRBJ2-1, with D possibly matching TRBD1 (6 bases). The CDR3 loop spans 17 amino acids. The V gene's germline CDR1 is SGHTA and CDR2 FQGTGA. Deletions cut 5 bases from V and 8 bases from J, with 25 bases between. This CDR3 reads CASSPRVLGRGRDEQFF. CDR3 sequence (DNA): TGTGCCAGCAGCCCCCGGGTGTTAGGCAGGGGTAGGGATGAGCAGTTCTTC.

V gene TRBV12-3 or TRBV12-4 combines with J gene TRBJ2-7; 7 bases match TRBD2. Unmatched junction bases numbered 16, after V lost 6 bases and J lost 5 bases. The CDR3 spans 16 residues. The CDR3 loop is CASSPSPAGETNEQYF. The CDR3 DNA reads TGTGCCAGCAGCCCATCCCCGGCGGGAGAAACCAACGAGCAGTACTTC.